The 23 T cell receptor beta chains presented below share a single source sample, sequenced in a study of cytomegalovirus exposure and HLA in healthy donors (dated by TCRdb to 2016 to 2017). The method behind the library was the immunoSEQ multiplex PCR assay. For the multiplex PCR, a mixture combining 60 forward primers for TCR Vbeta segments and 13 reverse primers for TCR Jbeta segments was used. TCRdb re-hosts the immuneACCESS table, in-frame sequences only. Its copies lack some clones; in the studies checked, an unresolved V gene accounts for under half of them, and the cause for the rest is not known. This sample comprises about 93,000 clones, roughly four fifths of them detected only once. The ten largest clones add up to approximately 0.6% of the sample. Material: PBMCs. Receptors were obtained from a young man in good health and CMV-seronegative.

V gene TRBV6-5 combines with J gene TRBJ2-1, with D possibly matching TRBD2 (6 bases). Trimming pared 3 bases from V and 2 bases from J, leaving 14 bases between. The CDR3 covers 16 residues. Germline-derived CDR1 and CDR2 are MNHEY and SVGAGI. The chain's CDR3 is CASSYLDAGPYNEQFF. CDR3 bases: TGTGCCAGCAGTTATCTGGACGCGGGACCCTACAATGAGCAGTTCTTC.

The chain links TRBV18 to TRBJ2-3; D might be TRBD2 (5 bases). With 4 bases removed from V and 0 bases from J, the gap between germline ends came to 11 bases. Germline loops: CDR1 KGHSH, CDR2 LQKENI. The CDR3 runs to 15 residues. The CDR3 bases are TGTGCCAGCTCACTAGACGGCGGGAGCACAGATACGCAGTATTTT. Amino acids: CASSLDGGSTDTQYF.

This clone was picked up one time. The chain uses TRBV18 and TRBJ1-1; possibly TRBD1 for D (5 bases). Germline-derived CDR1 and CDR2 are KGHSH and LQKENI. The CDR3 loop spans 13 amino acids. Trimming cost V 5 bases and J 1 base, with 8 bases left between them. The CDR3 DNA reads TGTGCCAGCTCAGCCGACAGGAACACTGAAGCTTTCTTT. This translates into CASSADRNTEAFF.

This clone was seen once. CDR3 amino acids: CASSVQGAGGYTF. The CDR3 DNA is TGTGCCAGCAGTGTGCAGGGGGCGGGTGGCTACACCTTC. The chain uses TRBV2 and TRBJ1-2; 8 nucleotides agree with TRBD1. CDR3 length: 13 amino acids. CDR1 SNHLY and CDR2 FYNNEI come from the germline V gene. Trimming at V came to 4 bases and at J to 7 bases, leaving 5 bases not matched to a gene.

The chain combines TRBV7-7 with TRBJ2-1; 12 bases fit TRBD2. From germline, CDR1 is SSHAT and CDR2 FNYEAQ (reference sequence). The CDR3 has 17 amino acids. Trimming cost V 5 bases and J 5 bases; bases outside gene matches: 10. Written as DNA, the CDR3 is TGTGCCAGCAGCCCAAACGGACTAGCGGGAATGAACAATGAGCAGTTCTTC. Amino acid sequence: CASSPNGLAGMNNEQFF.

V usage is TRBV18 and J usage is TRBJ1-6; no clear D. The CDR3 runs to 18 residues. Germline CDR1 is KGHSH and CDR2 is LQKENI. The V end was cut by 1 base, the J end by 0 bases, with 13 bases between. This chain's CDR3 is CASSPRKPPSSYNSPLHF. The DNA of the CDR3 is TGTGCCAGCTCACCACGTAAGCCCCCGAGCTCCTATAATTCACCCCTCCACTTT. The full variable domain, its missing parts supplied by reference TRBV18 and TRBJ1-6, is NAGVMQNPRHLVRRRGQEARLRCSPMKGHSHVYWYRQLPEEGLKFMVYLQKENIIDESGMPKERFSAEFPKEGPSILRIQQVVRGDSAAYFCASSPRKPPSSYNSPLHFGNGTRLTVT.

V usage is TRBV5-1 and J usage is TRBJ2-5; 10 positions match TRBD2. Per the germline V gene, CDR1 is SGHRS and CDR2 is YFSETQ. The CDR3 consists of 14 residues. The V gene end was trimmed by 1 base and the J gene end by 3 bases; junction bases not matched to a gene: 0. The CDR3 region is CASSLTSGKETQYF. The CDR3 bases are TGCGCCAGCAGCTTGACTAGCGGGAAAGAGACCCAGTACTTC.

The chain combines TRBV7-9 with TRBJ2-2; D may be TRBD2 (6 bases). Germline V CDR1 and CDR2: SEHNR, FQNEAQ (reference sequence). The CDR3 spans 14 residues. Trimming shortened V by 11 bases and J by 0 bases, and 13 bases separated the two germline ends. CDR3 DNA sequence: TGTGCCTGGGGGGAGTTCGCGAACACCGGGGAGCTGTTTTTT. Encoded protein: CAWGEFANTGELFF.

The V call is TRBV5-6, the J call TRBJ2-3; TRBD2 aligns across 12 bases. Germline CDR1 SGHDT, CDR2 YYEEEE. The CDR3 spans 16 residues. V trimming: 4 bases; J trimming: 3 bases; junction bases outside the gene matches: 6. DNA of the CDR3: TGTGCCAGCAGCCGTATAGGACTAGCGGGAACAGATACGCAGTATTTT. Translation gives CASSRIGLAGTDTQYF.

As for this clone: A far more abundant clone sits one base away, making this likely a read error. V usage is TRBV29-1 and J usage is TRBJ1-1; D gene ambiguous. V lost 4 bases, J lost 4 bases, and 10 bases lay in between. CDR1 and CDR2 from the germline V gene are SQVTM and ANQGSEA. CDR3 length: 12 residues. The CDR3, as DNA: TGCAGCGTTGCCGGGTCGACCACTGAAGCTTTCTTT. Its protein product is CSVAGSTTEAFF.

The J gene is TRBJ2-2, the V gene TRBV7-9, with 10 bases lining up with TRBD2. There are 16 residues in the CDR3. Per the germline V gene, CDR1 is SEHNR and CDR2 is FQNEAQ (reference sequence). Trimming took 0 bases from V and 6 from J; bases not matched to a gene: 4. The CDR3 DNA sequence: TGTGCCAGCAGCTTAGCGCCTAGCGGGAGCGCCGGGGAGCTGTTTTTT. Translating it yields CASSLAPSGSAGELFF.

This sequence joins TRBV19 and TRBJ1-5; the D gene is possibly TRBD1 (6 bases). V was cut by 3 bases and J by 5 bases, with 14 bases left in between. The CDR3 runs 15 residues. CDR1 and CDR2 (germline): LNHDA, SQIVND (reference sequence). In nucleotides, the CDR3 is TGTGCCAGTAGTATTGTCATAGGGGGGGATCAGCCCCAGCATTTT. Its translation is CASSIVIGGDQPQHF.

In this sample, this clone turned up once. The chain is built from TRBV7-9 and TRBJ1-5; 9 nucleotides align to TRBD1. V was clipped by 1 base and J by 12 bases; unmatched bases: 7. Per the germline V gene, CDR1 is SEHNR and CDR2 is FQNEAQ (reference sequence). The CDR3 extends over 14 amino acids. Here the CDR3 reads CASSLVGQGNLQHF. CDR3 DNA sequence: TGTGCCAGCAGCTTAGTGGGACAGGGTAACCTCCAGCATTTT.

The chain combines TRBV5-1 with TRBJ2-5; 9 bases map to TRBD1. Germline CDR1 is SGHRS and CDR2 is YFSETQ. CDR3 length: 15 residues. V dropped 2 bases and J dropped 1; count of bases not matched to a gene: 3. DNA of the CDR3: TGCGCCAGCAGCTTAGGGACAGGGCGCCAAGAGACCCAGTACTTC. Its protein is CASSLGTGRQETQYF.

This clone was seen just once. This rearrangement joins TRBV5-1 to TRBJ1-2, with 8 bases matching TRBD1. From germline, CDR1 is SGHRS and CDR2 YFSETQ. V shed 0 bases, J shed 3 bases, and the junction held 4 bases outside the gene matches. CDR3 length equals 15 residues. The CDR3 is CASSLGQGRDYGYTF. The DNA for the CDR3 is TGCGCCAGCAGCTTGGGACAGGGGAGGGACTATGGCTACACCTTC.

CDR3: CASSTRQGARLNQPQHF. The CDR3 region has the DNA TGTGCCAGTAGTACCCGACAGGGGGCTAGGTTAAATCAGCCCCAGCATTTT. The chain carries TRBV19 and TRBJ1-5, with 10 bases aligning to TRBD1. With 4 bases clipped from V and 4 bases from J, the junction kept 10 bases outside the gene matches. This CDR3 spans 17 amino acids. Looked up from germline, CDR1 is LNHDA and CDR2 is SQIVND (reference sequence). The whole variable domain, filled in from reference TRBV19 and TRBJ1-5, reads DGGITQSPKYLFRKEGQNVTLSCEQNLNHDAMYWYRQDPGQGLRLIYYSQIVNDFQKGDIAEGYSVSREKKESFPLTVTSAQKNPTAFYLCASSTRQGARLNQPQHFGDGTRLSIL.

V gene TRBV7-2 combines with J gene TRBJ1-2; 9 nucleotides line up with TRBD1. Looked up from germline, CDR1 is SGHTA and CDR2 is FQGNSA. There are 15 residues in the CDR3. Trimming cost V 5 bases and J 6 bases; bases outside gene matches: 10. CDR3 nucleotide sequence: TGTGCCAGCAGCGACTCCGGGACAGGGATCCATGGCTACACCTTC. Protein product: CASSDSGTGIHGYTF.

The chain links TRBV5-6 to TRBJ1-1, with a possible D match to TRBD1 (5 bases). Trimming stripped 0 bases from V and 0 bases from J, with 9 bases between. This CDR3 comprises 15 residues. Germline assignment: CDR1 SGHDT and CDR2 YYEEEE. The CDR3 is CASSLVGGVNTEAFF. The CDR3 DNA reads TGTGCCAGCAGCTTGGTGGGGGGGGTGAACACTGAAGCTTTCTTT.

This clone appeared once. This chain uses TRBV5-1 with TRBJ2-1, with 9 bases lining up with TRBD1. This CDR3 region has 17 residues. Germline loops: CDR1 SGHRS, CDR2 YFSETQ. V lost 0 bases, J lost 3 bases, and 7 bases stayed unmatched. CDR3 residues: CASSLEGQGLFYNEQFF. The CDR3 DNA sequence: TGCGCCAGCAGCTTGGAGGGACAGGGTCTTTTCTACAATGAGCAGTTCTTC.

This clone showed up just a few times. The chain combines TRBV7-9 with TRBJ1-2, with D unresolved. This CDR3 comprises 13 residues. CDR1 is SEHNR, CDR2 FQNEAQ, per germline (reference sequence). V shed 7 bases and J shed 6 bases, with 15 bases lying between them. CDR3 protein: CASNSRVVDGYTF. CDR3 bases: TGTGCCAGCAACTCGCGAGTTGTTGATGGCTACACCTTC.

V is TRBV7-3 and J is TRBJ2-3; D call uncertain. Trimming left V 3 bases short and J 0 bases short, with 4 bases between. This CDR3 comprises 13 residues. Per the germline V gene, CDR1 is SGHTA and CDR2 is FQGTGA. CDR3 bases: TGTGCCAGCAGCTTGGGCAGCACAGATACGCAGTATTTT. Protein sequence: CASSLGSTDTQYF.

V gene TRBV27 combines with J gene TRBJ2-7; 13 positions match TRBD2. The V segment lost 4 bases and the J segment 3 bases; nucleotides outside the gene matches: 15. Germline CDR1 reads MNHEY; CDR2 reads SMNVEV (reference sequence). The CDR3 has 19 residues. As DNA, the CDR3 is TGTGCCAGCAGTTCTCACACACCCACTTGGACTAGCGGGAGCTACGAGCAGTACGTC. Protein product: CASSSHTPTWTSGSYEQYV.

Only one count was recorded for this clone. V is TRBV10-3 and J is TRBJ2-5; 10 bases are a match to TRBD1. From germline, CDR1 is ENHRY and CDR2 SYGVKD. This CDR3 has 13 amino acids. The trim removed 10 bases at V and 5 bases at J, leaving 7 bases unmatched. Written as DNA, the CDR3 is TGTGCCACCTCGACAGGGGGCTATGAGACCCAGTACTTC. It translates to CATSTGGYETQYF.